These T cell receptor beta chains were read from a single sample in a study of cytomegalovirus exposure and HLA in healthy donors. Libraries were prepared by immunoSEQ multiplex PCR; TCRdb keeps only in-frame clonotypes and omits some of them. The table records fewer than 100,000 clones, roughly 80% of them present only once. The sequenced material came from PBMCs. Every receptor here comes from a man aged 35 to 55 in good health and CMV-seronegative. The CDR3 runs from the conserved cysteine through the conserved F or W. The order of the fields is clone size, D gene, J gene, V gene, CDR3 DNA, CDR3 protein. D genes are given only for firm matches. Size values are once, few and many counts, or a class for expanded clones, and some rows have none.

-,-,TRBJ2-1,TRBV29-1,TGCAGCGTTCTAGGGGCGGGGGCCTTGAATGAGCAGTTCTTC,CSVLGAGALNEQFF
-,-,TRBJ2-3,TRBV6-5,TGTGCCAGCAAGGGGAACACAGATACGCAGTATTTT,CASKGNTDTQYF
-,TRBD1,TRBJ2-3,TRBV7-9,TGTTCCAGCAGCCAGACAGGGATCGACACAGATACGCAGTATTTT,CSSSQTGIDTDTQYF
-,-,TRBJ2-3,TRBV11-3,TGTGCCAGCAGTCAAACAGGAACAGATACGCAGTATTTT,CASSQTGTDTQYF
once,-,TRBJ2-3,TRBV7-2,TGTGCCAGCAGCTTAGCTCGGGGAGGTAACACAGATACGCAGTATTTT,CASSLARGGNTDTQYF
-,-,TRBJ1-1,TRBV7-6,TGTGCCAGCAGCCCTGTCAGTGAAGCTTTCTTT,CASSPVSEAFF
few,-,TRBJ1-5,TRBV30,TGTGCCTGGAGTATTGCAGGCAATCAGCCCCAGCATTTT,CAWSIAGNQPQHF
few,TRBD2,TRBJ2-7,TRBV30,TGTGCCTGGATTATAGCGGGAGCTCCCCCCTACGAGCAGTACTTC,CAWIIAGAPPYEQYF
-,-,TRBJ2-5,TRBV11-1,TGTGCCAGCAGCTTTCATCCGGGAGCGAGGGGGACCCAGTACTTC,CASSFHPGARGTQYF
few,-,TRBJ1-2,TRBV5-6,TGTGCCAGCAGCGCGAGAGGGGGCTACACCTTC,CASSARGGYTF
once,-,TRBJ2-1,TRBV28,TGTGCCAGCTCTGGTGCCTATGGTCACAATGAGCAGTTCTTC,CASSGAYGHNEQFF
-,TRBD1,TRBJ2-6,TRBV18,TGTGCCAGCTCGCCCGGGACAGGGGTCTCTGGGGCCAACGTCCTGACTTTC,CASSPGTGVSGANVLTF
-,TRBD2,TRBJ2-1,TRBV4-1,TGCGCCAGCAGCCAAGAACAGATGACTAGCGGGAGGTGGGGAGGCAATGAGCAGTTCTTC,CASSQEQMTSGRWGGNEQFF
-,-,TRBJ2-1,TRBV4-2,TGTGCCAGCAGCCCCCCGGGTGTTGAGCAGTTCTTC,CASSPPGVEQFF
few,TRBD1,TRBJ1-1,TRBV7-9,TGTTCCAGCAGCTTTAGAGCTGCGCGGGACAGGGGGATGAACACTGAAGCTTTCTTT,CSSSFRAARDRGMNTEAFF
few,TRBD2,TRBJ2-3,TRBV7-8,TGTGCCAGCAGCGCCGCGGGCGGGACTATTCAAGATACGCAGTATTTT,CASSAAGGTIQDTQYF
once,-,TRBJ1-1,TRBV6-6,TGTGCCAGCACCAATACAGGAGATCAAGGTGAAGCTTTCTTT,CASTNTGDQGEAFF
few,-,TRBJ2-3,TRBV30,TGTGCCTGGAGTGGAACGGACTTCCTCTTCGATAGAGATACGCAGTATTTT,CAWSGTDFLFDRDTQYF
-,-,TRBJ1-1,TRBV19,TGTGCCAGTAGCCCCGGACAGCGGATACTGGCTTTCTTT,CASSPGQRILAFF
-,TRBD1,TRBJ2-7,TRBV6-1,TGTGCCAGCAGAAGACTTTTTGAGGGGGCCGAGCAGTACTTC,CASRRLFEGAEQYF
-,-,TRBJ2-7,TRBV5-4,TGTGCCAGCAGCTTAGGGGCCTCCTACGAGCAGTACTTC,CASSLGASYEQYF
few,-,TRBJ1-2,TRBV6-5,TGTGCCAGCACCCCCGGGATAGGGAAGAAAAGTGGCTACACCTTC,CASTPGIGKKSGYTF
-,-,TRBJ2-1,TRBV2,TGTGCCAGCACAAGACAGGGACTTTACAATGAGCAGTTCTTC,CASTRQGLYNEQFF
-,TRBD1,TRBJ1-3,TRBV5-5,TGTGCCAGCAGCCCGACAGGGCCCGGAAACACCATATATTTT,CASSPTGPGNTIYF
-,-,TRBJ1-1,TRBV15,TGTGCCACCAGCAGAGAGGGGCGGAACCCTGAAGCTTTCTTT,CATSREGRNPEAFF
once,-,TRBJ2-2,TRBV18,TGTGCCAGCTCACCTAGACAGACCCTGAACACCGGGGAGCTGTTTTTT,CASSPRQTLNTGELFF
-,TRBD2,TRBJ2-1,TRBV20-1,TGCAGTGCTAGAGAGAGCGGGAAGCAGTTCTTC,CSARESGKQFF
-,-,TRBJ1-5,TRBV28,TGTGCCAGCAGAGAGGGGGTACGGAATCAGCCCCAGCATTTT,CASREGVRNQPQHF
-,-,TRBJ2-7,TRBV5-1,TGCGCCAGCAGCATCGGACAGTACGAGCAGTACTTC,CASSIGQYEQYF
-,-,TRBJ2-2,TRBV5-1,TGCGCCAGCAGCTTGGCCGCCCTGCGGACCGGGGAGCTGTTTTTT,CASSLAALRTGELFF
-,TRBD1,TRBJ1-1,TRBV30,TGTGCCTGGAGTGGAACAGGCAGGGGGACTGAAGCTTTCTTT,CAWSGTGRGTEAFF
-,TRBD2,TRBJ2-5,TRBV9,TGTGCCAGCAGCTCCGGGACTAGCGGGGGTTTCGTCCAAGAGACCCAGTACTTC,CASSSGTSGGFVQETQYF
once,-,TRBJ1-1,TRBV19,TGTGCCAGTAGTGCCGGGACAACGAACACTGAAGCTTTCTTT,CASSAGTTNTEAFF
-,-,TRBJ1-1,TRBV30,TGTGCCTGGAGTCCGCTGGGGGGGTGGGCTTTCTTT,CAWSPLGGWAFF
-,TRBD1,TRBJ1-5,TRBV5-1,TGCGCCAGCAGCCGAGACAGGGACCAGCCCCAGCATTTT,CASSRDRDQPQHF
-,-,TRBJ2-2,TRBV30,TGTGCCTGGAATGGACATGGCACCGGGGAGCTGTTTTTT,CAWNGHGTGELFF
-,-,TRBJ1-2,TRBV6-5,TGTGCCAGCAGTTACTCGGGCTCCGTCTACACCTTC,CASSYSGSVYTF
-,-,TRBJ2-7,TRBV20-1,TGCAGCCCCCGCGGTAACGAGCAGTACTTC,CSPRGNEQYF
-,TRBD2,TRBJ2-1,TRBV27,TGTGCCAGCAGTTTACTTGGCGGGGGGATCCATGAGCAGTTCTTC,CASSLLGGGIHEQFF
once,-,TRBJ1-3,TRBV28,TGTGCCAGCAGTTTAATCAAAGCCTCTGGAAACACCATATATTTT,CASSLIKASGNTIYF
once,TRBD1,TRBJ2-2,TRBV7-9,TGTTCCAGCAGCTTAGGGGACAGGGAAACCGGGGAGCTGTTTTTT,CSSSLGDRETGELFF
few,TRBD2,TRBJ2-7,TRBV28,TGTGCCAGCAGTTTGGGACTAGAAGCGTACGAGCAGTACTTC,CASSLGLEAYEQYF
-,TRBD1,TRBJ1-6,TRBV5-5,TGTGCCAGCAGCCGACAGGGGGATCTAAATTCACCCCTCCACTTT,CASSRQGDLNSPLHF
-,-,TRBJ1-3,TRBV5-1,TGCGCCAGCAGCCAGGACAGTGTGTCTGGAAACACCATATATTTT,CASSQDSVSGNTIYF
-,-,TRBJ2-1,TRBV11-2,TGTGCCAGCAGCTTAGAGTGGGGGGGCTACTACAATGAGCAGTTCTTC,CASSLEWGGYYNEQFF
-,-,TRBJ2-1,TRBV7-2,TGTGCCAGCAGCTTAGGAACTAGTCGATACAATGAGCAGTTCTTC,CASSLGTSRYNEQFF
-,-,TRBJ2-7,TRBV4-1,TGCGCCAGCAGCCAAGATATTACTCAAGCCGGGGACTACGAGCAGTACTTC,CASSQDITQAGDYEQYF
-,-,TRBJ1-1,TRBV6-6,TGTGCCAGCAGTTACAACGGGGGTTACAACACTGAAGCTTTCTTT,CASSYNGGYNTEAFF
-,TRBD2,TRBJ2-1,TRBV28,TGTGCCAGCAGTCCTGGGACTAGCGGGAGGGCCGGAGAGCAGTTCTTC,CASSPGTSGRAGEQFF
-,-,TRBJ1-1,TRBV28,TGTGCCAGCAGTCAGGCCTTGCGGAACACTGAAGCTTTCTTT,CASSQALRNTEAFF